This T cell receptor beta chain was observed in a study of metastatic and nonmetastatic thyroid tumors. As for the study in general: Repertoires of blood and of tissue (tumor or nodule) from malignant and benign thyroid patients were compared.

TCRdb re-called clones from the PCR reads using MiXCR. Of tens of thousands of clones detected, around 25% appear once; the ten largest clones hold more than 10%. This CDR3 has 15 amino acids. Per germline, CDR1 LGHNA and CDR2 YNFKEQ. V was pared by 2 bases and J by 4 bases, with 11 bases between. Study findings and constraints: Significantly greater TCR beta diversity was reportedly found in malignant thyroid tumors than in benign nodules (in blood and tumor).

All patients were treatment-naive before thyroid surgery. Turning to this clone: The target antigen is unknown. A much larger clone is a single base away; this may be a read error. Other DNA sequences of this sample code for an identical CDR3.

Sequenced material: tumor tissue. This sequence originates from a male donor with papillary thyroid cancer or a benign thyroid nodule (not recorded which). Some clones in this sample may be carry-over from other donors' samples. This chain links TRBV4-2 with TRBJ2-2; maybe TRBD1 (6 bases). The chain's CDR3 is CASSQQQGVTGELFF. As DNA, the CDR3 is TGTGCCAGCAGCCAACAACAGGGTGTCACCGGGGAGCTGTTTTTT.